This entry describes one TCR beta chain. The antigen is undetermined. The CDR3 contains 12 residues. V lost 1 base and J 8 bases, leaving 8 bases between the germline ends. Germline assignment: CDR1 SEHNR and CDR2 FQNEAQ (reference sequence). This record belongs to a study of STAT5B mutations in CD4+ large granular lymphocyte leukemia. Whole-study context: Cryopreserved patient cells were CD8-depleted, then anti-CD4 bead selected. Broader study findings: Patient CD4-sorted repertoires looked more clonal than healthy CD4+ repertoires, even without putative leukemic clones.

Sequenced by immunoSEQ multiplex PCR; TCRdb stores in-frame clones only, minus some. The sample lists approximately 4,400 clones, about 80% occurring once. V gene TRBV7-9 combines with J gene TRBJ1-2; possible D gene TRBD1, 6 bases. This sequence originates from a man aged 65 to 85 with CD4+ T-cell large granular lymphocyte leukemia. The sequenced sample was PBMCs. The CDR3 loop reads CASSLVTGGYTF. Here the CDR3 DNA reads TGTGCCAGCAGCTTAGTGACAGGCGGCTACACCTTC.